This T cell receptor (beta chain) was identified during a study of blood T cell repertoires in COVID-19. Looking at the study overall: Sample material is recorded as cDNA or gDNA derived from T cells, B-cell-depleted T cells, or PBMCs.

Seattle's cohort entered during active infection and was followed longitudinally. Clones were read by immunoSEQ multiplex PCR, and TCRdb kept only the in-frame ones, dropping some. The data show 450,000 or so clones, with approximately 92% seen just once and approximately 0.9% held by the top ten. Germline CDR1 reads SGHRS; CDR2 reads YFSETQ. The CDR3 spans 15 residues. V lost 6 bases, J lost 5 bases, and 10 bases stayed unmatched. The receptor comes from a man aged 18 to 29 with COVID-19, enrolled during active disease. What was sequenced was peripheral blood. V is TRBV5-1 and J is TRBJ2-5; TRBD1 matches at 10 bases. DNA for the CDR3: TGCGCCAGCAAGACGTCCGGGACAGGGGCGGAGACCCAGTACTTC. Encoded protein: CASKTSGTGAETQYF.